This entry lists 23 T cell receptor beta chains sequenced from one sample in a study of blood T cells in healthy people across ages. Together with a sample-barcoded 5' primer, a J-beta primer mix was included in a second PCR lasting about 6 to 12 cycles. MiXCR was run by TCRdb on the 5' RACE reads, yielding one entry per CDR3 protein. The sample carries some 1.4 million distinct CDR3 sequences, approximately 40% recorded once. The sample consisted of blood. The receptors shown here come from a woman between 18 and 30 years old in good health.

Comments on this clonotype: A much bigger clone sits one base away, suggesting this may be a read error. V gene TRBV6-4 combines with J gene TRBJ2-5; 8 nucleotides agree with TRBD2. The end of the DNA fits TRBJ2-1 better, so the J call may be wrong. This CDR3 region has 15 residues. Per the germline V gene, CDR1 is MRHNA and CDR2 is SNTAGT. The CDR3 coding sequence is TGTGCCAGCAGTGACGTAGCGGGAAGTGGAGAGACCCAGTTCTTC. Translation gives CASSDVAGSGETQFF.

The chain carries TRBV4-1 and TRBJ1-4; D call uncertain. The CDR3 covers 17 residues. Germline CDR1 is MGHRA and CDR2 is YSYEKL. V was shortened by 1 base and J by 0 bases, with 12 bases between the two germline ends. CDR3: CASSQARWPSTNEKLFF. CDR3 nucleotides: TGCGCCAGCAGCCAAGCTCGATGGCCTTCAACTAATGAAAAACTGTTTTTT.

The chain has TRBV30 and TRBJ2-1; 7 bases match TRBD2. The CDR3 sequence is 13 residues long. Germline assignment: CDR1 GTSNPN and CDR2 SVGIG (reference sequence). V was clipped by 0 bases and J by 10 bases; unmatched bases: 6. The CDR3 protein is CAWSVDLADEQFF. CDR3 bases: TGTGCCTGGAGTGTAGACCTAGCGGACGAGCAGTTCTTC.

The V call is TRBV12-3 or TRBV12-4, the J call TRBJ2-1, with 7 bases identical to TRBD2. The CDR3 length is 15 residues. Trimming at V came to 3 bases and at J to 5 bases, leaving 7 bases not matched to a gene. The CDR3: CASSFKFAGDNEQFF. CDR3 DNA sequence: TGTGCCAGCAGTTTCAAGTTTGCGGGGGACAATGAGCAGTTCTTC.

The chain carries TRBV11-1 and TRBJ2-1, with 11 nucleotides matching TRBD1. After removal of 3 bases from V and 5 bases from J, the junction contained 6 bases not matched to a gene. Germline values: CDR1 SGHAT, CDR2 FQDESV (reference sequence). The CDR3 spans 16 residues. Written as DNA, the CDR3 is TGTGCCAGCAGCTTGAGAGGGGGACAGGGGGACAATGAGCAGTTCTTC. Amino acid sequence: CASSLRGGQGDNEQFF.

The genes are TRBV20-1 and TRBJ2-7, with D unresolved. With 6 bases removed from V and 2 bases from J, the gap between germline ends came to 8 bases. Germline lookup yields CDR1 DFQATT and CDR2 SNEGSKA (reference sequence). CDR3 size: 11 residues. This CDR3 reads CSARYAYEQYF. The CDR3 DNA follows: TGCAGTGCCCGATACGCCTACGAGCAGTACTTC.

In this sample, this clonotype turned up a few times. V and J are TRBV20-1 and TRBJ2-1; 13 nucleotides agree with TRBD2. Germline assignment: CDR1 DFQATT and CDR2 SNEGSKA (reference sequence). V dropped 3 bases and J dropped 5; count of bases not matched to a gene: 4. The CDR3 has 15 residues. CDR3 bases: TGCAGTGCTAGGGGGACTAGCGGGAAGGACAATGAGCAGTTCTTC. Encoded protein: CSARGTSGKDNEQFF.

The chain joins TRBV9 to TRBJ2-4; D may match TRBD1 or TRBD2 (5 bases each). Trimming removed 3 bases at V and 0 bases at J, with 10 bases between. The CDR3 spans 15 residues. Germline CDR1 is SGDLS and CDR2 is YYNGEE. CDR3 sequence reads: CASSASGTAKNIQYF. DNA for the CDR3: TGTGCCAGCAGCGCTTCCGGGACAGCCAAAAACATTCAGTACTTC. The full variable domain, rest sourced from reference TRBV9 and TRBJ2-4, is DSGVTQTPKHLITATGQRVTLRCSPRSGDLSVYWYQQSLDQGLQFLIQYYNGEERAKGNILERFSAQQFPDLHSELNLSSLELGDSALYFCASSASGTAKNIQYFGAGTRLSVL.

This clonotype has only a few counts. The rearrangement uses TRBV14 and TRBJ2-7; a possible D gene is TRBD2 (6 bases). The CDR3 consists of 15 residues. Germline CDR1 and CDR2: SGHDN and FVKESK. Between the trimmed V and J ends, which lost 2 bases and 6 bases, there was a span of 17 bases. CDR3 coding DNA: TGTGCCAGCAGCCAACAGCACAACTTGGGGGGCGAGCAGTACTTC. Translating gives CASSQQHNLGGEQYF.

The V gene is TRBV3-1, the J gene TRBJ2-7; D remains ambiguous. This CDR3 has 13 residues. Germline-derived CDR1 and CDR2 are LGHDT and YNNKEL (reference sequence). Trimming stripped 5 bases from V and 6 bases from J, with 14 bases between. This CDR3 is CASSAPGLGEQYF. CDR3 bases: TGTGCCAGCAGCGCCCCGGGTTTGGGCGAGCAGTACTTC.

J is TRBJ2-1 and V is TRBV9; possibly TRBD2 for D (6 bases). Germline assignment: CDR1 SGDLS and CDR2 YYNGEE. The CDR3 runs to 12 residues. Trimming cost V 3 bases and J 10 bases, with 11 bases left between them. The CDR3 bases are TGTGCCAGCAGCGACATCCGGGGGGAGCAGTTCTTC. This translates into CASSDIRGEQFF.

Only a few counts were recorded for this clonotype. The chain uses TRBV20-1 and TRBJ2-7, with no clear D. Germline CDR1 reads DFQATT; CDR2 reads SNEGSKA (reference sequence). The germline V and J ends were trimmed by 0 bases and 3 bases, with 12 bases remaining between them. This CDR3 is built from 14 residues. The CDR3 loop is CSARDAVPSYEQYF. In DNA, the CDR3 is TGCAGTGCTAGAGACGCTGTGCCCAGCTACGAGCAGTACTTC.

The genes are TRBV5-1 and TRBJ2-7; 7 bases are shared with TRBD1. The CDR3 totals 14 residues. V gave up 0 bases and J gave up 3 bases; unmatched junction bases: 3. Germline assignment: CDR1 SGHRS and CDR2 YFSETQ. CDR3 nucleotide sequence: TGCGCCAGCAGCTTGGAGGACAGGTACTACGAGCAGTACTTC. It encodes CASSLEDRYYEQYF.

This clonotype was detected only a few times. J is TRBJ2-3 and V is TRBV27, with 7 positions matching TRBD2. Germline trimming cut 3 bases from V and 1 base from J; bases unmatched to any gene: 28. The CDR3 is made up of 23 amino acids. Germline CDR1 MNHEY, CDR2 SMNVEV (reference sequence). CDR3 sequence: CASSLTGDRTRAGAPPGTDTQYF. CDR3 coding DNA: TGTGCCAGCAGTTTGACGGGCGACCGGACTAGGGCGGGAGCGCCCCCGGGCACAGATACGCAGTATTTT.

The chain couples TRBV4-1 to TRBJ1-2; the D gene is possibly TRBD1 (6 bases). V gave up 0 bases and J gave up 7 bases, with 15 bases separating them. The germline V gene encodes CDR1 MGHRA and CDR2 YSYEKL. The CDR3 runs to 15 residues. The CDR3 DNA is TGCGCCAGCAGCCAAGAATTGGGGGCGCCTGGTGGCTACACCTTC. Its translation is CASSQELGAPGGYTF.

This clonotype turned up a few times. The chain links TRBV27 to TRBJ2-4, with D tentatively TRBD2 (5 bases). The last part of the DNA fits TRBJ2-7 better; the J call may be wrong. This CDR3 has 13 residues. The V gene's germline CDR1 is MNHEY and CDR2 SMNVEV (reference sequence). CDR3 amino acids: CASSLRNSAEQYF. The CDR3 DNA follows: TGTGCCAGCAGTTTAAGGAATAGCGCCGAGCAGTACTTC.

The rearrangement uses TRBV20-1 and TRBJ2-4; TRBD2 matches at 15 bases. There are 17 residues in the CDR3. The germline V gene has CDR1 DFQATT and CDR2 SNEGSKA (reference sequence). The J segment lost 13 bases and the V segment lost 2 bases, leaving 15 bases of the junction unmatched. The CDR3 DNA sequence: TGCAGTGCTAGACTAGGACTAGCGGGAGGGACGCCCCTACGGCAGTACTTC. It translates to CSARLGLAGGTPLRQYF.

This clonotype was detected only a few times. J is TRBJ2-1 and V is TRBV20-1; D is ambiguous. The germline gives CDR1 DFQATT, CDR2 SNEGSKA (reference sequence). The CDR3 totals 12 residues. The V end lost 7 bases, the J end lost 9 bases, and 16 bases lay between the germline ends. The CDR3 loop is CSGAPSVREQFF. The CDR3 DNA sequence: TGCAGTGGGGCCCCATCGGTGCGTGAGCAGTTCTTC.

This clonotype was detected only a few times. This chain uses TRBV27 with TRBJ1-2; maybe TRBD1 (6 bases). Trimming pared 5 bases from V and 6 bases from J, leaving 16 bases between. The germline CDR1 and CDR2 sequences are MNHEY and SMNVEV (reference sequence). This CDR3 is 14 amino acids long. The CDR3 reads CASSVGSGANGYTF. CDR3 sequence (DNA): TGTGCCAGCAGTGTAGGGTCAGGGGCTAATGGCTACACCTTC.

This clonotype was observed a handful of times. V is TRBV10-3 and J is TRBJ1-2, with D possibly being TRBD1 (5 bases). The CDR3 covers 17 residues. V lost 4 bases to trimming and J lost 0 bases, with 18 bases between them. The germline V gene encodes CDR1 ENHRY and CDR2 SYGVKD. The CDR3 bases are TGTGCCATCAGTGGATCGGGGCCCCTCCGCCCTAACTATGGCTACACCTTC. This gives the protein CAISGSGPLRPNYGYTF.

Concerning this clonotype: Here the CDR3 omits its conserved ending phenylalanine or tryptophan, so a read error is the likely source. The chain links TRBV5-1 to TRBJ2-5; 10 bases are shared with TRBD2. Germline V gene lookup returns CDR1 SGHRS and CDR2 YFSETQ. J lost 1 base, V lost 3 bases, and 3 bases had no gene match. The CDR3 has 15 amino acids. The CDR3 loop is CASSSIAGGQETQYL. DNA of the CDR3: TGCGCCAGCAGCTCCATAGCGGGGGGCCAAGAGACCCAGTACTTA.

Only a few counts were recorded for this clonotype. The chain couples TRBV28 to TRBJ1-1; the match to TRBD1 covers 8 bases. With V trimmed by 9 bases and J by 7 bases, 4 bases remained unmatched. CDR3 length: 11 amino acids. Germline V CDR1 and CDR2: MDHEN, SYDVKM. As DNA, the CDR3 is TGTGCCAGTGGGGGACAGGATGAAGCTTTCTTT. It encodes CASGGQDEAFF. The full variable domain, completed using reference TRBV28 and TRBJ1-1, is DVKVTQSSRYLVKRTGEKVFLECVQDMDHENMFWYRQDPGLGLRLIYFSYDVKMKEKGDIPEGYSVSREKKERFSLILESASTNQTSMYLCASGGQDEAFFGQGTRLTVV.

V and J are TRBV20-1 and TRBJ1-2; a weak D match, TRBD1 (6 bases). This CDR3 is built from 11 residues. Germline V CDR1 and CDR2: DFQATT, SNEGSKA (reference sequence). This CDR3 is CSPRGGYGYTF. In DNA form, the CDR3 reads TGCAGCCCCCGAGGGGGGTATGGCTACACCTTC.